This T cell receptor beta chain emerged from a study of CD8+ T cells in alopecia areata. Study-wide results and caveats: The study found TCR sharing across patients less clear than in mice, possibly for HLA reasons.

V lost 7 bases, J lost 3 bases, and 2 bases stayed unmatched. This CDR3 spans 11 amino acids. Germline CDR1 is SQVTM and CDR2 is ANQGSEA. RNA extraction was followed by reverse transcription into cDNA, which acted as the sequencing template. Clones were read by immunoSEQ multiplex PCR, and TCRdb kept only the in-frame ones, dropping some. The table includes roughly 250,000 clones, roughly two thirds detected once. A note on this clone: Its antigen is still unknown.

The sequenced sample was CD4+ T cells sorted from blood, obtained at week 0. J is TRBJ1-2 and V is TRBV29-1; 7 nucleotides match TRBD1. The receptor comes from a human donor with alopecia areata. CDR3 nucleotides: TGCAGCGCCGGACAGGACTATGGCTACACCTTC. Its protein is CSAGQDYGYTF.